What follows is one T cell receptor (beta chain) and its context. Unmatched junction bases numbered 16, after V lost 1 base and J lost 10 bases. The CDR3 consists of 17 residues. CDR1 and CDR2 from the germline V gene are LNHDA and SQIVND (reference sequence). Per the authors' pipeline: Amplification from reference gene primers served as the basis for estimated nucleated cell counts. The data were produced by immunoSEQ multiplex PCR, yet TCRdb's version contains in-frame clones alone and is incomplete. The V and J calls and clone size come from that table; D and trimming were worked out from the DNA. Of around 16,000 clones in the sample, nearly 90% were seen once. The data were taken from a study of blood T cell repertoires in COVID-19. Turning to the study itself: Acute and convalescent COVID-19 samples came from the United States, Italy and Spain. Nucleic acid was either cDNA or gDNA, and it came from T cells, B-cell-depleted T cells, or PBMCs.

The V and J genes are TRBV19 and TRBJ2-1; TRBD2 agrees at 7 bases. The clonotype originates from a human donor in a cohort sampled during active COVID-19. Sequencing was carried out using peripheral blood. Written as DNA, the CDR3 is TGTGCCAGTAGTATAGCCGGGACTATAAACCTCGGGGTGGAGCAGTTCTTC. Translation gives CASSIAGTINLGVEQFF. The whole variable domain, remainder taken from reference TRBV19 and TRBJ2-1, is DGGITQSPKYLFRKEGQNVTLSCEQNLNHDAMYWYRQDPGQGLRLIYYSQIVNDFQKGDIAEGYSVSREKKESFPLTVTSAQKNPTAFYLCASSIAGTINLGVEQFFGPGTRLTVL.